This T cell receptor beta chain was sequenced during a study of regulatory T cells. The primer mix had 52 TRBV and 13 TRBJ primers. Assay: immunoSEQ multiplex PCR; the TCRdb copy retains only in-frame clones and omits some. The data contain around 29,000 clones, 93% of them singletons. Study results and caveats: In CD3G-deficient patients, conventional CD4+ T cells were enriched for hydrophobic CDR3 residues at positions 6 and 7.

As regards this clone: What it binds is not known.

This receptor was obtained from a child aged 2-15 years with CD3G deficiency. Material for sequencing was conventional CD4+ T cells sorted from blood.

CDR3 residues: CASSFGQIYGYTF. The CDR3 DNA follows: TGTGCCAGCAGTTTCGGGCAGATCTATGGCTACACCTTC. The chain is built from TRBV28 and TRBJ1-2; D is uncertain. V was shortened by 3 bases and J by 4 bases, with 9 bases between the two germline ends. Germline lookup yields CDR1 MDHEN and CDR2 SYDVKM. The CDR3 length is 13 residues.